The T cell receptor (beta chain) described here comes from a study of blood T cell repertoires in COVID-19. Study as a whole: The samples span acute and convalescent COVID-19 from the United States, Italy and Spain. PBMCs, B-cell-depleted T cells, or T cells were the source of the cDNA or gDNA that made up the material.

Original methodology: Amplification of reference gene primers was used by the study to estimate nucleated cell counts. Sequencing used immunoSEQ multiplex PCR; TCRdb keeps in-frame clones, though not all of them. V and J calls and clone size are given by that table; D and trimming were obtained from the DNA. The data contain about 48,000 clones, less than 95% of them singletons. This CDR3 is built from 15 residues. The germline V gene has CDR1 SGHTA and CDR2 FQGTGA. About this clone: One end of the junction is discordant with germline, which a read error may explain.

The sequence was obtained from a man in his sixties or seventies with acute or convalescent COVID-19. V gene TRBV7-3 combines with J gene TRBJ1-6; TRBD1 matches 7 bases. Sequences were obtained from peripheral blood. The CDR3 region is CASSVTPGQISPLHF. DNA for the CDR3: TGTGCCAGCAGCGTAACTCCGGGACAGATTTCACCCCTCCACTTT. Full variable domain (remainder filled in from reference TRBV7-3 and TRBJ1-6): GAGVSQTPSNKVTEKGKYVELRCDPISGHTALYWYRQSLGQGPEFLIYFQGTGAADDSGLPNDRFFAVRPEGSVSTLKIQRTERGDSAVYLCASSVTPGQISPLHFGNGTRLTVT.